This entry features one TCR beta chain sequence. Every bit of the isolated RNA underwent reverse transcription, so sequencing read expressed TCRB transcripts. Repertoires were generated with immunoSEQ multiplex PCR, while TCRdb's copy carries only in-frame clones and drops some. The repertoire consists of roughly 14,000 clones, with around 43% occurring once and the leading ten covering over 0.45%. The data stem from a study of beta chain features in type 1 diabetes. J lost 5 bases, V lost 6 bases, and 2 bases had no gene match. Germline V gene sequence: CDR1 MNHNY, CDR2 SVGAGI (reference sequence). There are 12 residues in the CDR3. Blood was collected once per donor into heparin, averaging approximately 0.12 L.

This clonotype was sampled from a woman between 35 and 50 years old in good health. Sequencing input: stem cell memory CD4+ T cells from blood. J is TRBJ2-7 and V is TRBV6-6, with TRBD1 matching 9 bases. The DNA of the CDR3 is TGTGCCAGCAGAGGACAGGGGAACGAGCAGTACTTC. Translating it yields CASRGQGNEQYF.